These T cell receptor beta chains were read from a single sample in a study of vaccination effects on CD4 cells after COVID-19. TCRdb's copy holds only in-frame clones and misses some; the assay was immunoSEQ multiplex PCR. The data contain around 45,000 clones, 76% of them singletons. Their cognate antigens are unknown. The specimen comprised CD4+ T cells from PBMCs cultured without peptide, sampled before COVID-19 vaccination. The receptors were sampled from a human donor who had a prior SARS-CoV-2 infection. CDR3s include the opening cysteine and the closing phenylalanine or tryptophan. A D gene is named only where the DNA matches it firmly. Clone size appears in some rows only: once, few, many, or a class for an expanded clone.

v_gene: TRBV19; d_gene: -; abundance: few; j_gene: TRBJ1-3; CDR3nt: TGTGCCAGTAGTATATGGGGATCCTCTGGAAACACCATATATTTT; CDR3aa: CASSIWGSSGNTIYF
v_gene: TRBV11-3; d_gene: TRBD2; abundance: -; j_gene: TRBJ2-3; CDR3nt: TGTGCCAGCAGCTTAGGACTAGCGGGAGCCGGAGATACGCAGTATTTT; CDR3aa: CASSLGLAGAGDTQYF
v_gene: TRBV7-2; d_gene: TRBD2; abundance: -; j_gene: TRBJ2-2; CDR3nt: TGTGCCAGCAGCTCCCGGCGGGGGGCGAACACCGGGGAGCTGTTTTTT; CDR3aa: CASSSRRGANTGELFF
v_gene: TRBV7-8; d_gene: -; abundance: -; j_gene: TRBJ2-1; CDR3nt: TGTGCCAGCAGCCGTTACAATGAGCAGTTCTTC; CDR3aa: CASSRYNEQFF
v_gene: TRBV6-5; d_gene: TRBD2; abundance: -; j_gene: TRBJ2-3; CDR3nt: TGTGCCAGCAAGGTGATAGCGGGAGATACGCAGTATTTT; CDR3aa: CASKVIAGDTQYF
v_gene: TRBV5-1; d_gene: -; abundance: -; j_gene: TRBJ2-5; CDR3nt: TGCGCCAGCAGCCCCGGGACCATGGGGGAGACCCAGTACTTC; CDR3aa: CASSPGTMGETQYF
v_gene: TRBV30; d_gene: TRBD1; abundance: -; j_gene: TRBJ2-7; CDR3nt: TGTGCCTGGAGTCAGGGGGCCGTGTACGAGCAGTACTTC; CDR3aa: CAWSQGAVYEQYF
v_gene: TRBV5-1; d_gene: -; abundance: few; j_gene: TRBJ1-1; CDR3nt: TGCGCCAGCAGCTTGGCCAACAGCCCGAACGGAGGCACTGAAGCTTTCTTT; CDR3aa: CASSLANSPNGGTEAFF
v_gene: TRBV3-1/TRBV3-2; d_gene: TRBD2; abundance: few; j_gene: TRBJ2-1; CDR3nt: TGTGCCAGCAGGCGCGGCGGGGCGGGAGAGAACTACAATGAGCAGTTCTTC; CDR3aa: CASRRGGAGENYNEQFF
v_gene: TRBV6-2/TRBV6-3; d_gene: TRBD1; abundance: -; j_gene: TRBJ1-2; CDR3nt: TGTGCCAGCAGCCCCCGGACAGGTTCACATGGCTACACCTTC; CDR3aa: CASSPRTGSHGYTF
v_gene: TRBV2; d_gene: -; abundance: -; j_gene: TRBJ1-3; CDR3nt: TGTGCCAGCAGTGAGAGGCTGGGTTGGGGAAACACCATATATTTT; CDR3aa: CASSERLGWGNTIYF
v_gene: TRBV7-8; d_gene: TRBD1; abundance: -; j_gene: TRBJ1-2; CDR3nt: TGTGCCAGCAGCTTAACGGGACAGGGCGGCTATGGCTACACCTTC; CDR3aa: CASSLTGQGGYGYTF
v_gene: TRBV7-9; d_gene: -; abundance: -; j_gene: TRBJ1-5; CDR3nt: TGTGCCAGCAGCTTAGGGACAGACAATCAGCCCCAGCATTTT; CDR3aa: CASSLGTDNQPQHF
v_gene: TRBV6-6; d_gene: -; abundance: -; j_gene: TRBJ1-5; CDR3nt: TGTGCCAGCAGTGACAATCAGCCCCAGCATTTT; CDR3aa: CASSDNQPQHF
v_gene: TRBV24-1; d_gene: -; abundance: -; j_gene: TRBJ2-3; CDR3nt: TGTGCCACCAGTGAGCCAGCTAGCACAGATACGCAGTATTTT; CDR3aa: CATSEPASTDTQYF
v_gene: TRBV6-6; d_gene: -; abundance: -; j_gene: TRBJ2-7; CDR3nt: TGTGCCAGCAGTTACCCCCGGGGCGGGTATTTCTACGAGCAGTACTTC; CDR3aa: CASSYPRGGYFYEQYF
v_gene: TRBV30; d_gene: TRBD1; abundance: -; j_gene: TRBJ1-1; CDR3nt: TGTGCCTGGAGTCAACCTGGACAGGACACTGAAGCTTTCTTT; CDR3aa: CAWSQPGQDTEAFF
v_gene: TRBV20-1; d_gene: -; abundance: -; j_gene: TRBJ2-3; CDR3nt: TGCAGTGCTAGTTTGGGGGCAGATACGCAGTATTTT; CDR3aa: CSASLGADTQYF
v_gene: TRBV30; d_gene: -; abundance: few; j_gene: TRBJ1-6; CDR3nt: TGTGCCTGGGGACGGCAGAATTCACCCCTCCACTTT; CDR3aa: CAWGRQNSPLHF
v_gene: TRBV27; d_gene: -; abundance: -; j_gene: TRBJ1-5; CDR3nt: TGTGCCAGCAGTTTAGTGGGTCAGCCCCAGCATTTT; CDR3aa: CASSLVGQPQHF
v_gene: TRBV24-1; d_gene: TRBD2; abundance: -; j_gene: TRBJ2-1; CDR3nt: TGTGCCACCAGTGAAGTTCCCGGGACTAGCGGGAGTTCCTACAATGAGCAGTTCTTC; CDR3aa: CATSEVPGTSGSSYNEQFF
v_gene: TRBV25-1; d_gene: TRBD2; abundance: -; j_gene: TRBJ2-7; CDR3nt: TGTGCCAGCAGTGAATATGACACTAGCGGGAGTCGTGAGCAGTACTTC; CDR3aa: CASSEYDTSGSREQYF
v_gene: TRBV5-1; d_gene: -; abundance: -; j_gene: TRBJ2-7; CDR3nt: TGCGCCAGCAGCTTGGTTCGGGCAGGGGTCGACGAGCAGTACTTC; CDR3aa: CASSLVRAGVDEQYF
v_gene: TRBV5-8; d_gene: -; abundance: -; j_gene: TRBJ2-7; CDR3nt: TGTGCCAGCAGCTTGGCCAGGAAGATCTACGAGCAGTACTTC; CDR3aa: CASSLARKIYEQYF
v_gene: TRBV18; d_gene: TRBD2; abundance: -; j_gene: TRBJ2-3; CDR3nt: TGTGCCAGCTCACCGACTAGCGGGGGGCAAGCAGATACGCAGTATTTT; CDR3aa: CASSPTSGGQADTQYF
v_gene: TRBV18; d_gene: TRBD1; abundance: -; j_gene: TRBJ2-6; CDR3nt: TGTGCCAGCTCACGAGGACAGGGGAGCTCTGGGGCCAACGTCCTGACTTTC; CDR3aa: CASSRGQGSSGANVLTF
v_gene: TRBV5-1; d_gene: -; abundance: -; j_gene: TRBJ2-7; CDR3nt: TGCGCCAGCAGCTTGGGTGGGGGGGGCGTCGAGCAGTACTTC; CDR3aa: CASSLGGGGVEQYF
v_gene: TRBV6-1; d_gene: TRBD1; abundance: -; j_gene: TRBJ1-2; CDR3nt: TGTGCCAGCAGTGGCGGACAGGGGGCCTCGGGCTATGGCTACACCTTC; CDR3aa: CASSGGQGASGYGYTF
v_gene: TRBV11-3; d_gene: TRBD1; abundance: -; j_gene: TRBJ1-2; CDR3nt: TGTGCCAGCAGCCCTGGACAGGGTAGGACCGGCTACACCTTC; CDR3aa: CASSPGQGRTGYTF
v_gene: TRBV11-3; d_gene: -; abundance: -; j_gene: TRBJ2-2; CDR3nt: TGTGCCAGCAGCTTAGATCCCTTTTCTAGCACCGGGGAGCTGTTTTTT; CDR3aa: CASSLDPFSSTGELFF
v_gene: TRBV24-1; d_gene: TRBD1; abundance: once; j_gene: TRBJ2-7; CDR3nt: TGTTACACAGGGGGCTCACCTCTCTACGAGCAGTACTTC; CDR3aa: CYTGGSPLYEQYF
v_gene: TRBV12-3/TRBV12-4; d_gene: -; abundance: -; j_gene: TRBJ2-7; CDR3nt: TGTGCCAGCAGTTTGAGAGGCTCCTACGAGCAGTACTTC; CDR3aa: CASSLRGSYEQYF
v_gene: TRBV7-9; d_gene: -; abundance: -; j_gene: TRBJ2-1; CDR3nt: TGTGCCAGCAGCCCGACCGCCGGGACCCGCCATTTCTTC; CDR3aa: CASSPTAGTRHFF
v_gene: TRBV19; d_gene: TRBD2; abundance: -; j_gene: TRBJ2-2; CDR3nt: TGTGCCAGTAGTATTGGAGTGATGGGGGGAGGGCCGGTAGGGGAGCTGTTTTTT; CDR3aa: CASSIGVMGGGPVGELFF
v_gene: TRBV4-3; d_gene: -; abundance: -; j_gene: TRBJ1-2; CDR3nt: TGCGCCAGCAGCCAAGATCCTCGGGCGTACGCCGGCTACACCTTC; CDR3aa: CASSQDPRAYAGYTF
v_gene: TRBV2; d_gene: -; abundance: few; j_gene: TRBJ1-2; CDR3nt: TGTGCCAGCAGTCCTTCAGAGAACTATGGCTACACCTTC; CDR3aa: CASSPSENYGYTF
v_gene: TRBV11-2; d_gene: TRBD1; abundance: -; j_gene: TRBJ1-2; CDR3nt: TGTGCCAGCAGCTTAGTCCCGGGACAGGGGGGCTATGGCTACACCTTC; CDR3aa: CASSLVPGQGGYGYTF
v_gene: TRBV19; d_gene: -; abundance: few; j_gene: TRBJ1-2; CDR3nt: TGTGCCAGTAGTATCGACAGCGGGCTTGGCTACACCTTC; CDR3aa: CASSIDSGLGYTF
v_gene: TRBV12-5; d_gene: -; abundance: -; j_gene: TRBJ1-5; CDR3nt: TGTGCTAGTGGTTTGGGTGCCGTATCAATGCCCCAGCATTTT; CDR3aa: CASGLGAVSMPQHF
v_gene: TRBV12-3/TRBV12-4; d_gene: -; abundance: -; j_gene: TRBJ1-2; CDR3nt: TGTGCCAGCAGAAAAGGGGGAAACTATGGCTACACCTTC; CDR3aa: CASRKGGNYGYTF
v_gene: TRBV29-1; d_gene: -; abundance: -; j_gene: TRBJ2-1; CDR3nt: TGCAGCGTTCCCCGTGACAGAACCTACAATGAGCAGTTCTTC; CDR3aa: CSVPRDRTYNEQFF
v_gene: TRBV5-5; d_gene: -; abundance: -; j_gene: TRBJ1-5; CDR3nt: TGTGCCAGCAGCTTGGACAGGAAGGGTCTTCAGCCCCAGCATTTT; CDR3aa: CASSLDRKGLQPQHF